This T cell receptor beta chain was profiled in a study of shared clonotypes between healthy human individuals. Trimming pared 0 bases from V and 11 bases from J, leaving 13 bases between. The CDR3 length is 13 residues. Germline V CDR1 and CDR2: ENHRY, SYGVKD. Terminally differentiated effector memory CD45RA+ cells were excluded from the naive CD8 cells, which were CD45RO-negative and positively selected for CCR7. Using immunoSEQ multiplex PCR, the repertoire was profiled, and TCRdb retains in-frame clones only, with some absent. Seen here are around 2,100,000 clones, roughly 95% observed once, and the top ten hold approximately 1.2%.

The specimen sequenced was naive CD8+ T cells sorted from blood. J is TRBJ1-1 and V is TRBV10-3; D ambiguous. The clonotype originates from a young man in good health. CDR3 loop: CAISESEASGAFF. The CDR3 nucleotides are TGTGCCATCAGTGAGTCGGAAGCCTCGGGGGCTTTCTTT.